What follows describes a single T cell receptor (beta chain). Antigen: not known. The data were taken from a study of siplizumab effects on memory and regulatory T cells. Only in-frame clones appear in the TCRdb table, and some are missing; sequencing was by immunoSEQ multiplex PCR. The sample includes around 77,000 clones, more than 80% of them seen just once. There are 10 residues in the CDR3. Per the germline V gene, CDR1 is MRHNA and CDR2 is SNTAGT. The V gene lost 7 bases and the J gene lost 8 bases, with 8 bases spanning the gap. General observations from the study: Naive T cells were seemingly more diverse than memory cells, and major contributions to the alloresponse seemed to be made by them. Treatment with siplizumab left mappable alloreactive CD4+ clones averaging approximately 69% Treg-derived, compared with over 25% in controls. The study found that siplizumab significantly reduced alloreactive sequences traceable to unstimulated CD4+ memory cells.

The specimen was CD8+ T cells sorted from blood. The chain combines TRBV6-4 with TRBJ1-1; D ambiguous. The source of this sequence is a human donor in good health. This CDR3 is CASNETEAFF. The CDR3 DNA reads TGTGCCAGCAACGAGACAGAAGCTTTCTTT.